This T cell receptor beta chain comes out of a study of T cell repertoires in cytomegalovirus infection. Across the study: Based on public TCR beta signatures, there were indications of CMV infection and of a matching HLA type.

Whole-study findings and limits: CMV-specific TCR beta clonotypes restricted by HLA-C were the ones dominating the ex vivo response.

A note on this clonotype: Its antigen remains unidentified.

TCRdb reanalysed the reads using MiXCR and keeps one entry per CDR3 protein. The data hold 400,000 to 600,000 distinct CDR3 sequences, with about 42% observed a single time. From germline, CDR1 is MGHRA and CDR2 YSYEKL. Trimming shortened V by 5 bases and J by 3 bases, and 10 bases separated the two germline ends. The CDR3 is 13 amino acids. The gene calls are TRBV4-1 and TRBJ2-5; D gene unclear. The material was cultured PBMCs, obtained from culture after CMV antigen stimulation. This clonotype was sampled from a human donor in good health (CMV status not recorded). Some clones in this sample may be carry-over from other donors' samples. The CDR3 sequence: CASSLEFKETQYF. CDR3 sequence (DNA): TGCGCCAGCAGCTTGGAATTTAAAGAGACCCAGTACTTC.